Sequencing of this T cell receptor beta chain was carried out in a study of blood T cell repertoires in COVID-19. Study background: Collection of acute and convalescent COVID-19 samples took place in the United States, Italy and Spain. PBMCs, B-cell-depleted T cells, or T cells were the source of the cDNA or gDNA that made up the material.

Sequencing was performed with immunoSEQ multiplex PCR; in TCRdb, only in-frame clones are kept and a portion is missing. This table has about 480,000 clones, roughly 89% appearing once. This clonotype was sampled from a man aged 18 to 35 with COVID-19, enrolled during active disease. Sample: peripheral blood.

The CDR3 loop is CASSPPREAGVPFANVLTF. The DNA of the CDR3 is TGTGCCAGCAGCCCACCCCGGGAGGCGGGAGTCCCTTTCGCCAACGTCCTGACTTTC. The chain uses TRBV7-6 and TRBJ2-6; the match to TRBD2 covers 7 bases. Germline lookup yields CDR1 SGHVS and CDR2 FNYEAQ. The CDR3 covers 19 residues. V lost 5 bases and J lost 7; bases outside the gene matches: 20.